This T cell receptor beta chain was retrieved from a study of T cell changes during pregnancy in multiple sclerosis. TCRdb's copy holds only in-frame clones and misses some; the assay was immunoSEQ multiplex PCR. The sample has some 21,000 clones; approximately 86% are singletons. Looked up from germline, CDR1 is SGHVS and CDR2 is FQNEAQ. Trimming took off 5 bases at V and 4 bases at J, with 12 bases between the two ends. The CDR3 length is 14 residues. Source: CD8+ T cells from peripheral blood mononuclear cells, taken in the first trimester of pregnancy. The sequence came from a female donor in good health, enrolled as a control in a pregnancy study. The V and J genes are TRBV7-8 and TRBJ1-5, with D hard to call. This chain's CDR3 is CASSPSVANQPQHF. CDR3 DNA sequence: TGTGCCAGCAGCCCAAGTGTAGCGAATCAGCCCCAGCATTTT.